These T cell receptor beta chains were read from a single sample in a study of technical replicates of blood from a few donors. The data were produced by immunoSEQ multiplex PCR, yet TCRdb's version contains in-frame clones alone and is incomplete. Of 50,000 to 70,000 clones in the sample, just over 90% are singletons; the top ten hold around 4.4%. The sequenced material came from PBMCs. The receptors shown here come from a human donor in good health. Some clones in this sample may be carry-over from other donors' samples. Both conserved end residues are part of each CDR3. The D gene is left open where the match is weak. The listing skips clone size in some rows; elsewhere it reads once, few, many or a size class.

d_call	v_call	clone_size	j_call	cdr3_aa	cdr3_nt
.	TRBV6-1	.	TRBJ1-5	CASSEARGNQPQHF	TGTGCCAGCAGTGAAGCGAGAGGTAATCAGCCCCAGCATTTT
TRBD1	TRBV7-2	.	TRBJ1-6	CASSLQQGSDSPLHF	TGTGCCAGCAGCTTACAACAGGGGAGTGATTCACCCCTCCACTTT
.	TRBV7-2	.	TRBJ1-6	CASSLGQPNSPLHF	TGTGCCAGCAGCTTAGGACAGCCGAATTCACCCCTCCACTTT
TRBD1	TRBV5-6	.	TRBJ2-7	CASSRGDSHYEQYF	TGTGCCAGCAGCCGTGGGGACAGCCACTACGAGCAGTACTTC
TRBD2	TRBV5-6	.	TRBJ2-7	CASSLVGGGAREQYF	TGTGCCAGCAGCTTGGTTGGCGGGGGGGCGCGCGAGCAGTACTTC
TRBD2	TRBV4-2	.	TRBJ2-7	CASSQEEAGVFEQYF	TGTGCCAGCAGCCAAGAGGAAGCGGGAGTTTTCGAGCAGTACTTC
.	TRBV11-2	.	TRBJ2-2	CASTAAGGAYTGELFF	TGTGCCAGCACCGCCGCTGGGGGCGCTTACACCGGGGAGCTGTTTTTT
TRBD2	TRBV2	.	TRBJ2-3	CASTSGVTDTQYF	TGTGCCTCGACTAGCGGGGTCACAGATACGCAGTATTTT
TRBD2	TRBV2	.	TRBJ2-2	CASTQRGGAGELFF	TGTGCCAGCACCCAACGGGGGGGGGCCGGGGAGCTGTTTTTT
.	TRBV5-4	.	TRBJ2-3	CASRDQGGGDTQYF	TGTGCCAGCAGAGATCAGGGGGGAGGAGATACGCAGTATTTT
.	TRBV19	.	TRBJ1-6	CASSIALGYNSPLHF	TGTGCCAGTAGTATAGCGCTAGGCTATAATTCACCCCTCCACTTT
.	TRBV9	.	TRBJ2-7	CASSVTGSYEQYF	TGTGCCAGCAGCGTAACAGGGAGCTACGAGCAGTACTTC
.	TRBV4-2	.	TRBJ1-3	CASSQDHPGGSGNTIYF	TGTGCCAGCAGCCAGGATCACCCCGGGGGTTCGGGAAACACCATATATTTT
.	TRBV5-4	.	TRBJ2-5	CASSLARGETQYF	TGTGCCAGCAGCCTTGCCCGGGGAGAGACCCAGTACTTC
.	TRBV5-6	.	TRBJ2-3	CASSLSGVQYF	TGTGCCAGCAGCTTGTCGGGGGTTCAGTATTTT
TRBD1	TRBV4-2	.	TRBJ1-2	CASSQALDRGGYGYTF	TGTGCCAGCAGCCAAGCCCTGGACAGGGGTGGCTATGGCTACACCTTC
.	TRBV6-1	once	TRBJ1-1	CASLVTSPTEAFF	TGTGCCAGCCTAGTTACTTCACCCACTGAAGCTTTCTTT
TRBD1	TRBV18	once	TRBJ1-2	CASSPPGQGRGGYTF	TGTGCCAGCTCACCACCGGGACAGGGGAGGGGTGGCTACACCTTC
.	TRBV2	.	TRBJ2-7	CASSPTTLGHEQYF	TGTGCCAGCAGCCCAACCACACTAGGCCACGAGCAGTACTTC
.	TRBV7-6	.	TRBJ2-3	CASSHTDTQYF	TGTGCCAGCAGCCACACAGATACGCAGTATTTT
.	TRBV14	medium-sized	TRBJ2-7	CASSQRGIYEQYF	TGTGCCAGCAGCCAACGAGGGATCTACGAGCAGTACTTC
TRBD1	TRBV7-9	.	TRBJ1-2	CASSLGAGQGLYGYTF	TGTGCCAGCAGCTTAGGGGCCGGACAGGGCCTTTATGGCTACACCTTC
.	TRBV7-2	.	TRBJ1-1	CASSLPVLTEAFF	TGTGCCAGCAGCTTACCCGTACTTACTGAAGCTTTCTTT
.	TRBV5-4	.	TRBJ2-3	CASSLVGGDTQYF	TGTGCCAGCAGCTTGGTCGGTGGAGATACGCAGTATTTT
TRBD2	TRBV7-2	.	TRBJ2-7	CASSLVSGGYEQYF	TGTGCCAGCAGCTTAGTTAGCGGGGGGTACGAGCAGTACTTC
TRBD1	TRBV7-7	.	TRBJ1-2	CASSLEIGQGRGISNYGYTF	TGTGCCAGCAGCTTAGAGATAGGACAGGGAAGGGGTATATCTAACTATGGCTACACCTTC
.	TRBV6-5	.	TRBJ1-1	CASSYYLGGGTEAFF	TGTGCCAGCAGTTATTACCTCGGGGGAGGCACTGAAGCTTTCTTT
.	TRBV18	.	TRBJ2-3	CASQGGGVDTQYF	TGTGCCTCCCAGGGGGGCGGTGTAGATACGCAGTATTTT
.	TRBV27	once	TRBJ2-2	CASTKQRAVADNTGELFF	TGTGCCAGCACCAAGCAGAGGGCAGTGGCAGACAACACCGGGGAGCTGTTTTTT
.	TRBV6-5	.	TRBJ1-1	CASSYSGTGNTEAFF	TGTGCCAGCAGTTACTCGGGTACGGGGAACACTGAAGCTTTCTTT
TRBD2	TRBV9	.	TRBJ2-3	CASSWSGAITDTQYF	TGTGCCAGCAGCTGGAGCGGGGCTATCACAGATACGCAGTATTTT
.	TRBV5-1	.	TRBJ2-3	CASSAGHTSTDTQYF	TGCGCCAGCAGCGCCGGACACACTAGCACAGATACGCAGTATTTT
.	TRBV21-1	.	TRBJ2-1	CASSKEGGTRFF	TGTGCCAGCAGCAAAGAAGGAGGGACGAGGTTCTTC
TRBD2	TRBV6-5	.	TRBJ2-7	CASSYSGKNYEQYF	TGTGCCAGCAGTTATAGCGGGAAGAACTACGAGCAGTACTTC
.	TRBV6-5	.	TRBJ1-2	CASSYSTGYGYTF	TGTGCCAGCAGTTACTCAACAGGCTATGGCTACACCTTC
.	TRBV30	.	TRBJ2-1	CAWSDGSEQFF	TGTGCCTGGAGTGACGGGAGTGAGCAGTTCTTC
TRBD2	TRBV5-1	.	TRBJ2-3	CASSAGGIEDTQYF	TGCGCCAGCAGCGCGGGGGGAATAGAAGATACGCAGTATTTT
.	TRBV7-8	.	TRBJ2-3	CASSAPRLPGLEIRDTQYF	TGTGCCAGCAGCGCCCCGAGGCTGCCAGGACTCGAGATTAGGGATACGCAGTATTTT
.	TRBV7-7	.	TRBJ2-5	CASSLGRRGPETQYF	TGTGCCAGCAGCTTAGGGCGGCGGGGTCCAGAGACCCAGTACTTC